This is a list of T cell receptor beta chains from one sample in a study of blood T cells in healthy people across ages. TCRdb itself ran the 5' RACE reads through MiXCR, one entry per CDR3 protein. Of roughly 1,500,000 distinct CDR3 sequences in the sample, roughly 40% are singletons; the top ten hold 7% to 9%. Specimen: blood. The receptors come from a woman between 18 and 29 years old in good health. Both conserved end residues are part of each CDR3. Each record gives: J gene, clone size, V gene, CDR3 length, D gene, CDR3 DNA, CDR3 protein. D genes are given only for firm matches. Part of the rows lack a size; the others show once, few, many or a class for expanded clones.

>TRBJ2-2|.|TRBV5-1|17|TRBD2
TGCGCCAGCAGCCCCCGAGCGGGGGCGAACCCGACAGGGGAGCTGTTTTTT
CASSPRAGANPTGELFF
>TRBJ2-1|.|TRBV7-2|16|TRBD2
TGTGCCAGCAGCCAGTACGAGCTAGCGGGTTACAATGAGCAGTTCTTC
CASSQYELAGYNEQFF
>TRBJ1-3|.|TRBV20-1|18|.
TGCAGTGCCAGAAGACCGGGACCGACCCCAAAGGGGGGAAACACCATATATTTT
CSARRPGPTPKGGNTIYF
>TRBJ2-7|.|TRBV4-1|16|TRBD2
TGCGCCAGCAGCCAACGGGGGACTAGCGGGAACAACGAGCAGTACTTC
CASSQRGTSGNNEQYF
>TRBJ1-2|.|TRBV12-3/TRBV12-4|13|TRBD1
TGTGCCAGCAGCCGGACAGGGTCAAGAGGCTACACCTTC
CASSRTGSRGYTF
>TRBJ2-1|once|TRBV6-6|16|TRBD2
TGTGCCAGCAGTTACTCGAAAACTAGCGGGATGGATGAGCAGTTCTTC
CASSYSKTSGMDEQFF
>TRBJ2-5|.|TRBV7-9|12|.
TGTGCCAGCAGCTTAGGCGATGGGACCCAGTACTTC
CASSLGDGTQYF
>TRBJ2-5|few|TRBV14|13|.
TGTGCCAGCAGCCAAGATCGGGGTACTGAGCAGTACTTC
CASSQDRGTEQYF
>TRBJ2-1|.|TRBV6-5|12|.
TGTGCCAGCAGTTACTTTCACCTTGAGCAGTTCTTC
CASSYFHLEQFF
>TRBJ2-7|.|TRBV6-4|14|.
TGTGCCAGCAGTAAGGAGATTAGCTCCTACGAGCAGTACTTC
CASSKEISSYEQYF
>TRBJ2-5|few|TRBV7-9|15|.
TGTGCCAGCAGCTTAGCGGGACCGCAACAAGAGACCCAGTACTTC
CASSLAGPQQETQYF
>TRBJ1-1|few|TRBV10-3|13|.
TGTGCCATCAGTGGGGCAGGACCATCTGAAGCTTTCTTT
CAISGAGPSEAFF
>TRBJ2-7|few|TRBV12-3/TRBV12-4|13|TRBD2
TGTGCCATTACTAGCGGGAGTTTCTACGAGCAGTACTTC
CAITSGSFYEQYF
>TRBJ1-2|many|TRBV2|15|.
TGTGCCAGCAGTCATCGCCGGGGGGTTAACTATGGCTACACCTTC
CASSHRRGVNYGYTF
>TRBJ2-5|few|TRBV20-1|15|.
TGCAGTGCTCCAACGGCAGGTCCCCATGAAGAGACCCAGTACTTC
CSAPTAGPHEETQYF
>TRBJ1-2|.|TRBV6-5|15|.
TGTGCCAGCAGTTACTCTGTCCTTCCCGGGGGTGGCTACACCTTC
CASSYSVLPGGGYTF
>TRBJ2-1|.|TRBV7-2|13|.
TGTGCCAGCAGCTTACAGCGTGACAATGAGCAGTTCTTC
CASSLQRDNEQFF
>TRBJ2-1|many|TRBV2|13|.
TGTGCCAGCACTGTAGACAGATACAATGAGCAGTTCTTC
CASTVDRYNEQFF
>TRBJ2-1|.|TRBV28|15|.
TGTGCCAGCAGCCTAGGAACTTCGTACCAAGAGACCCAGTTCTTC
CASSLGTSYQETQFF
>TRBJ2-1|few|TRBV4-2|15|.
TGTGCCAGCAGCCTGGACAAGAGCTCCTACAATGAGCAGTTCTTC
CASSLDKSSYNEQFF
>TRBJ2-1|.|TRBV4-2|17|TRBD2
TGTGCCAGCAGCCAAGAATACAGTGGACTAGCAACCAATGAGCAGTTCTTC
CASSQEYSGLATNEQFF
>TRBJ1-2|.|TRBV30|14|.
TGTGCCTGGAGTAAACGTGGGGACCACTATGGCTACACCTTC
CAWSKRGDHYGYTF
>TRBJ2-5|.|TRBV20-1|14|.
TGCAGTGCGAATCCGGGGGACAGCCAAGAGACCCAGTACTTC
CSANPGDSQETQYF
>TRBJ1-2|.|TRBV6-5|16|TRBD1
TGTGCCAGCAGTTACCTGACAGGGGGCCGGGACTATGGCTACACCTTC
CASSYLTGGRDYGYTF
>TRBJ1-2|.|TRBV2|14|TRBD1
TGTGCCAGCAGTACCAGGACAGGGGGCCTTGGCTACACCTTC
CASSTRTGGLGYTF
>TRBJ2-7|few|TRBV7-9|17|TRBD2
TGTGCCAGCAGCACTAGGGGCGGCCTAGCGGGGATTTACGAGCAGTACTTC
CASSTRGGLAGIYEQYF
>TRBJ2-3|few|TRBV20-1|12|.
TGCAGTGCTACCCCTTACACAGATACGCAGTATTTT
CSATPYTDTQYF
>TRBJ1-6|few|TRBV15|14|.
TGTGCCACCAGCAGAGGCGGCGGGGGATCACCCCTCCACTTT
CATSRGGGGSPLHF
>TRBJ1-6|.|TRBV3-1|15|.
TGTGCCAGCAGCCCCGTTGGTGGCTATAATTCACCCCTCCACTTT
CASSPVGGYNSPLHF
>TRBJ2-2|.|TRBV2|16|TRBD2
TGTGCCAGCAGCGGTTTAGCGGGAGTGGACACCGGGGAGCTGTTTTTT
CASSGLAGVDTGELFF
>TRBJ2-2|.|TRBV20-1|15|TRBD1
TGCAGTGCTATATCCGGGACAGGGCCCACCGGGGAGCTGTTTTTT
CSAISGTGPTGELFF
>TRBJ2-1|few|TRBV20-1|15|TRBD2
TGCAGTGCTAGATCAAGGACTAGCGGGAACGGTGAGCAGTTCTTC
CSARSRTSGNGEQFF
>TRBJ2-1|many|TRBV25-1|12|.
TGTGCCAGCAGTGACAGCTACAATGAGCAGTTCTTC
CASSDSYNEQFF
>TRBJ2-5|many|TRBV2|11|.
TGTGCCAGCACCAACCAAGAGACCCAGTACTTC
CASTNQETQYF
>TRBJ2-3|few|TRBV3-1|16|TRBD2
TGTGCCAGCAGCCCCTGGGGACTAGCGGGAGGCGATACGCAGTATTTT
CASSPWGLAGGDTQYF
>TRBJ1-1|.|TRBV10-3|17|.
TGTGCCATCAGCGGAAAGGGTATTCCGGGACAACACACTGAAGCTTTCTTT
CAISGKGIPGQHTEAFF
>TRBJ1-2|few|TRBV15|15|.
TGTGCCACCAGCAGAGAACAGGGACCAAGGTATGGCTACACCTTC
CATSREQGPRYGYTF
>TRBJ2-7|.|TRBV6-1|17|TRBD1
TGTGCCAGCCGCCCGGGGACAGGGAAAATCTCCAATCATGAGCAGTACTTC
CASRPGTGKISNHEQYF
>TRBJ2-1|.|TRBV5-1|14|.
TGCGCCAGCAGCTTGGACGGGGCTTACAATGAGCAGTTCTTC
CASSLDGAYNEQFF
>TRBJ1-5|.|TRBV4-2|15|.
TGTGCCAGCAGCCAAGACCCCGGGCTTCCCCAGCCCCAGCATTTT
CASSQDPGLPQPQHF
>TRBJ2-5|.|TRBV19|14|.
TGTGCCAGTAGCCGGGATCCAGCTTTCGAGACCCAGTACTTC
CASSRDPAFETQYF
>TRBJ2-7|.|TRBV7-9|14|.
TGTGCCAGCAGCTTAACGGGACTTTATTACGAGCAGTACTTC
CASSLTGLYYEQYF
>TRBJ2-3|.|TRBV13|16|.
TGTGCCAGCAGCTCCTCTAGCGAAGTGGGAACAGAGACGCAGTATTTT
CASSSSSEVGTETQYF
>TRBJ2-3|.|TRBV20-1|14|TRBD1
TGCAGTGCTAGAATAACAGGGGGCGCGGTTACGCAGTATTTT
CSARITGGAVTQYF
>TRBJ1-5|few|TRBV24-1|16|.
TGTGCCACCAGTGAACAGGGCACAGATAGCAATCAGCCCCAGCATTTT
CATSEQGTDSNQPQHF
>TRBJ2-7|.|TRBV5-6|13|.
TGTGCCAGCAGCCGCAGGGACCCCAAAGGGCAGTACTTC
CASSRRDPKGQYF
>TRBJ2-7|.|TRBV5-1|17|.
TGCGCCAGCAGCTTGGGACCCGCAGGGCCCCGTACGGACGAGCAGTACTTC
CASSLGPAGPRTDEQYF
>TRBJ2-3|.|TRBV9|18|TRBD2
TGTGCCAACAGCCCCGGGACTAGCGGGGGCTTTTACACAGATACGCAGTATTTT
CANSPGTSGGFYTDTQYF
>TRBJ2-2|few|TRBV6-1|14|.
TGTGCCAGCAGACGCGACAGGAACACCGGGGAGCTGTTTTTT
CASRRDRNTGELFF
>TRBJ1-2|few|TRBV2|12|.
TGTGCCAGCATCCAGGGTACCTATGGCTACACCTTC
CASIQGTYGYTF
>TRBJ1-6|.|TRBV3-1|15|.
TGTGCCAGCAGCCAAGGGGGGGGCTATAATTCACCCCCCCACTTT
CASSQGGGYNSPPHF